Described below is a single T cell receptor beta chain sequence and its context. Its target is not known. These data originate in a study of cytomegalovirus exposure and HLA in healthy donors. Study-level results: Common viral pathogens seemed to be connected with several of the most significant clusters, according to a later analysis.

The PCR used 60 Vbeta and 13 Jbeta primers. Using immunoSEQ multiplex PCR, the repertoire was profiled, and TCRdb retains in-frame clones only, with some absent. The data contain 210,000 or so clones, approximately 81% of them singletons. The CDR3 extends over 17 amino acids. V is TRBV21-1 and J is TRBJ2-1; no DNA check was done on the table's D call, TRBD2. TRBV21-1 is reported as a pseudogene. Sequencing was done on a sample of PBMCs. The TCR comes from a human donor in good health. Written as DNA, the CDR3 is TGTGCCAGCAGCAAAGAGGGGACTAGCGGGACCGCGGATGAGCAGTTCTTC. It translates to CASSKEGTSGTADEQFF.